This T cell receptor beta chain comes out of a study of low-dose radiotherapy and immunotherapy resistance in tumors. In the study overall: Aspirin was taken orally at 300 mg daily by patients, and this continued for four cycles from cycle 1 day 1.

V was shortened by 5 bases and J by 4 bases, with 14 bases between the two germline ends. This CDR3 contains 15 residues. Per the germline V gene, CDR1 is SEHNR and CDR2 is FQNEAQ (reference sequence). Noted time point: before trial treatment. The donors, trial participants, received nivolumab, ipilimumab, aspirin, low-dose cyclophosphamide and low-dose radiotherapy. Solid tumors that lacked tumor-infiltrating lymphocytes and were advanced were present in eligible patients. This clonotype has at least ten counts. With TRAV- and TRBV-specific primers, first-strand cDNA was made, covering the alpha and beta chains. A constant-region primer paired with the V-primer adapter amplified TCRs over about 19 PCR cycles. Amplification (by in vitro transcription) was performed on isolated mRNA. A single record per CDR3 protein comes from TCRdb applying MiXCR to the reads. The sample lists approximately 84,000 distinct CDR3 sequences, 15% to 20% occurring once.

The sample consisted of PBMCs, taken before treatment. This TCR was sampled from a male donor with prostate cancer. The chain is built from TRBV7-9 and TRBJ1-4; D not resolved. The CDR3 DNA reads TGTGCCAGCAGCAAAAGCGGCAGTCTTAATGAAAAACTGTTTTTT. As protein: CASSKSGSLNEKLFF.